This T cell receptor beta chain was profiled in a study of shared clonotypes between healthy human individuals. The CDR3 has 14 residues. CDR1 and CDR2 (germline): MRHNA, SNTAGT. Trimming stripped 6 bases from V and 4 bases from J, with 15 bases between. The data were produced by immunoSEQ multiplex PCR, yet TCRdb's version contains in-frame clones alone and is incomplete. The sample lists millions of clones; 95% were seen once. The chain links TRBV6-4 to TRBJ1-2; no reliable D call. This clonotype was sampled from a young man in good health. Sequences were obtained from naive CD4+ T cells sorted from blood. Specified subset: CD45RA+ positively selected. The chain's CDR3 is CASSHRRRCYGYTF. The CDR3 coding sequence is TGTGCCAGCAGCCACCGGCGGCGCTGCTATGGCTACACCTTC.